This TCR beta chain was identified in a study of shared clonotypes between healthy human individuals (dated by TCRdb to 2018 to 2020). Regarding the research as a whole: The cohort comprised a couple of women and three men aged 18 to 49 years. Per donor, three plates each were used for CD4 naive and CD4 memory, two for CD8 naive, and one for CD8 memory. The study deeply sequenced blood TCR repertoires of five healthy adults to estimate repertoire size and the extent of clonotype sharing between individuals. Between about 0.8 and 9.5 billion PBMCs per donor were obtained by leukapheresis. To increase sequencing depth and limit assay-specific biases, different laboratories used diverse techniques to prepare libraries and sequence TCR repertoires.

Using the deep immunoSEQ assay, multiplex PCR amplified TCR CDR3 regions from genomic DNA. Extracted genomic DNA from each cell subset was distributed evenly across all wells of several immunoSEQ 96-well plates, and each plate was treated as a replicate. For sorted subsets, about 200 ng genomic DNA, equal to tens of thousands of T cell genomes, was loaded into each replicate PCR. Purified libraries were measured with a Qubit 3.0 fluorometer, size-checked on a Bioanalyzer 2100, and measured again with the KAPA Library Quantification kit. A separate single-read 150-cycle Illumina NextSeq 550 flow cell was used to sequence each immunoSEQ 96-well plate. The source study handled its data this way. Because the immunoSEQ output included only junctional sequences and no quality scores, the filtering could not be the same as the filtering used for full-length reads. To assign V/J genes and CDR3, sequences were annotated against IMGT germline references using PyIR, a Python wrapper for IgBLAST v1.9. Any read was removed if the V/J assignment was weak (E-value above 1e-6), the CDR3 was missing, or the read contained stop codons, out-of-frame junctions, or ambiguous translated residues. V3J clonotypes were defined as sequences sharing an identical inferred V gene, J gene, and CDR3 amino acid sequence. The percentage overlap between two repertoires was calculated by dividing the number of shared unique clonotypes by the size of the smaller repertoire. Three approaches were used to assess repertoire richness: RTK rarefaction, the Chao1 estimator, and Recon v2.1 estimates of unobserved clonotypes. Generation probabilities for all TCRbeta clonotypes obtained by the gDNA method from a handful of donors were computed using OLGA. TCRdb took this table from immuneACCESS and kept in-frame rearrangements with V and J called. Such tables lack part of the clones; where checked against another copy, unresolved V genes explain under half of the gap, and the rest is unexplained. V and J calls and clone size come straight from that table; D and trimming were deduced from the DNA. A total of millions of clones appear in this sample, approximately 92% of them only once. The ten top clones hold over 0.12% of the sample.

From a lookup of the germline V gene (reference sequence), CDR1 and CDR2 are MNHEY and SMNVEV. V is pared back by 3 bases and J by 2 bases, with 7 bases lying between the germline termini. The cysteine opens and the phenylalanine closes a CDR3 of 13 amino acids. This entry keeps only the CDR3 DNA: 39 bases, framed from base 1. In the case of this clone: Its cognate antigen has yet to be identified. No much larger clone exists at a distance of one base, and base qualities are not known.

What the study reported, not specific to this receptor: Because the study included a small number of donors, the genetic and exposure-history diversity represented was limited. Rarefaction of sorted-subset datasets indicated incomplete sequencing despite the large sequencing depth. Compared with non-shared clonotypes, the clonotypes found in all four sorted-subset donors had higher generation probabilities. Estimated clonotype richness was generally larger for naive than for memory subsets. Pairwise subsampling indicated that sequencing depth was expected to affect the degree of clonotype sharing among donors. When four donors were compared, the shared fraction of clonotypes was around 4.6% for naive CD4, 3.5% to 4% for naive CD8, more than 2% for memory CD4, and roughly 0.43% for memory CD8. Only blood was sampled, and tissue TCR repertoires likely differ from those in blood.

Donors were healthy HIV-negative adults with no recently reported acute infections or vaccinations. All donors were Caucasian adults living in Nashville, Tennessee, USA. CD4+ T cells were enriched through magnetic negative selection, after which naive cells were positively selected on CD45RA and the remaining negative fraction served as the memory subset. After blood collection by leukapheresis, PBMCs were isolated using Ficoll-Histopaque density gradient centrifugation and then cryopreserved in the vapor phase of liquid nitrogen. Purity and quantity of every magnetically sorted T cell population were checked by analytical flow cytometry. Genomic DNA was isolated from every sorted fraction and measured by UV absorbance on a Nanodrop 2000c.

Specimen: naive CD4+ T cells sorted from blood. In light of the paper, this sample's cell subset or site label describes: CD45RA+ positively selected. This receptor was taken from a man aged 18-30 years in good health. The rearrangement joined TRBV27 to TRBJ2-5; the D segment cannot be called with confidence. This receptor carries the CDR3 CASSFMAQETQYF. DNA sequence: TGTGCCAGCAGTTTTATGGCGCAAGAGACCCAGTACTTC.